This passage covers 30 T cell receptor beta chains from one sample sequenced in a study of T-cell memory formation after mild COVID-19. One entry per CDR3 protein results from TCRdb running MiXCR on the 5' RACE reads. The repertoire consists of 40,000 to 60,000 distinct CDR3 sequences, with approximately 9% occurring once and the leading ten covering over 9.5%. The material sequenced was PBMCs or a T cell subset sorted from them (not recorded which). Receptors originate from an adult woman who had mild COVID-19 (a few samples of this study predate the infection). Cell type and time point are not known.

This clonotype rates as medium-sized. The rearrangement joins TRBV6-5 to TRBJ2-7; weak D call: TRBD1 (6 bases). Germline V CDR1 and CDR2: MNHEY, SVGAGI. The CDR3 totals 15 residues. Trimming removed 0 bases at V and 0 bases at J, with 9 bases between. Here the CDR3 DNA reads TGTGCCAGCAGTTACTCGGCGGACAGCTCCTACGAGCAGTACTTC. Protein sequence: CASSYSADSSYEQYF.

The sample holds many counts of this clonotype. The chain is built from TRBV7-2 and TRBJ2-4, with D possibly being TRBD1 (6 bases). This CDR3 contains 15 residues. Between the trimmed V and J ends, which lost 6 bases and 7 bases, there was a span of 19 bases. CDR1 and CDR2 (germline): SGHTA, FQGNSA. This CDR3 is CASSIQNRDGNIQYF. CDR3 nucleotides: TGTGCCAGCAGTATACAAAACAGGGATGGGAACATTCAGTACTTC.

The CDR3 DNA reads as TGCGCCAGCAGCCCCTCGGGACAGGGGAATGGCTACACCTTC. The encoded protein is CASSPSGQGNGYTF. This chain connects TRBV5-1 to TRBJ1-2, with 10 bases that match TRBD1. The germline gives CDR1 SGHRS, CDR2 YFSETQ. The length of the CDR3 is 14 residues. Losses at the gene ends were 4 bases for V and 6 bases for J; bases not matched to a gene: 6.

This clonotype was detected ten times or more. The rearrangement joins TRBV11-2 to TRBJ2-3; D is unclear. Trimming removed 5 bases at V and 0 bases at J, with 6 bases between. Germline-derived CDR1 and CDR2 are SGHAT and FQNNGV. This CDR3 spans 13 amino acids. CDR3 sequence (DNA): TGTGCCAGCAGCGTCACAAGCACAGATACGCAGTATTTT. It is translated as CASSVTSTDTQYF.

This clonotype was observed at least ten times. The V gene is TRBV11-2, the J gene TRBJ2-1, with D perhaps matching TRBD1 or TRBD2 (5 bases each). Trimming pared 2 bases from V and 8 bases from J, leaving 16 bases between. CDR1 is SGHAT, CDR2 FQNNGV, per germline. This CDR3 contains 15 residues. The CDR3 DNA reads TGTGCCAGCAGCTTAATTGGGGGAGTGGGCGATGAGCAGTTCTTC. It yields the protein CASSLIGGVGDEQFF.

This clonotype was counted a few times. The chain has TRBV18 and TRBJ2-7; D ambiguous. Trimming cost V 8 bases and J 4 bases, with 15 bases left between them. Germline V gene data show CDR1 as KGHSH and CDR2 as LQKENI. The CDR3 totals 13 residues. The CDR3 sequence is CASRPTTAYEQYF. DNA of the CDR3: TGTGCCAGCCGTCCAACCACAGCTTACGAGCAGTACTTC.

The V and J genes are TRBV4-2 and TRBJ2-3; D tentatively fits TRBD1 or TRBD2 (6 bases each). With 0 bases removed from V and 4 bases from J, the gap between germline ends came to 14 bases. This CDR3 is built from 16 residues. The germline V gene encodes CDR1 LGHNA and CDR2 YNFKEQ. This CDR3 reads CASSQDRARGADTQYF. The CDR3, as DNA: TGTGCCAGCAGCCAAGATAGGGCAAGGGGGGCAGATACGCAGTATTTT.

V gene TRBV9 combines with J gene TRBJ2-6; 7 nucleotides line up with TRBD1. The CDR3 totals 16 residues. Germline CDR1 SGDLS, CDR2 YYNGEE. Trimming at V came to 4 bases and at J to 1 base, leaving 5 bases not matched to a gene. In DNA form, the CDR3 reads TGTGCCAGCAGCCGGGACAGAAGGTCTGGGGCCAACGTCCTGACTTTC. Protein sequence: CASSRDRRSGANVLTF. The full variable domain, in which reference TRBV9 and TRBJ2-6 provide the parts outside the CDR3, is DSGVTQTPKHLITATGQRVTLRCSPRSGDLSVYWYQQSLDQGLQFLIQYYNGEERAKGNILERFSAQQFPDLHSELNLSSLELGDSALYFCASSRDRRSGANVLTFGAGSRLTVL.

This clonotype was observed at least ten times. The V and J genes are TRBV9 and TRBJ2-5, with 7 nucleotides matching TRBD2. CDR1 is SGDLS and CDR2 is YYNGEE in the germline V gene. This CDR3 is 16 amino acids long. The junction had 13 bases not matched to a gene; V was cut back by 4 bases and J by 4 bases. CDR3 sequence (DNA): TGTGCCAGCAGCCACGGGGGGAGGGGAAGAGGAGAGACCCAGTACTTC. It is translated as CASSHGGRGRGETQYF.

This clonotype was recorded at least ten times. The CDR3 loop is CASSVERSGSSYNEQFF. The CDR3 nucleotides read TGTGCCAGCAGCGTAGAGAGAAGCGGGAGTTCCTACAATGAGCAGTTCTTC. This chain links TRBV9 with TRBJ2-1, with 8 bases matching TRBD2. Germline V gene sequence: CDR1 SGDLS, CDR2 YYNGEE. This CDR3 comprises 17 residues. V was pared by 0 bases and J by 1 base, with 6 bases of the junction left unmatched. The entire variable domain, with the rest obtained from reference TRBV9 and TRBJ2-1, is as follows: DSGVTQTPKHLITATGQRVTLRCSPRSGDLSVYWYQQSLDQGLQFLIQYYNGEERAKGNILERFSAQQFPDLHSELNLSSLELGDSALYFCASSVERSGSSYNEQFFGPGTRLTVL.

In its sample, this clonotype was seen a few times. This sequence joins TRBV20-1 and TRBJ2-7; no definite D call. V gave up 5 bases and J gave up 6 bases, with 11 bases separating them. The CDR3 contains 11 residues. The V gene's germline CDR1 is DFQATT and CDR2 SNEGSKA (reference sequence). In DNA, the CDR3 is TGCAGTGCTTTGTCCCAGGTCGAGCAGTACTTC. Residues: CSALSQVEQYF.

In this sample, this clonotype turned up many times. The rearrangement joins TRBV20-1 to TRBJ2-7; D not resolved. This CDR3 comprises 14 residues. Trimming left V 1 base short and J 0 bases short, with 10 bases between. Germline loops: CDR1 DFQATT, CDR2 SNEGSKA (reference sequence). DNA of the CDR3: TGCAGTGCTAGAGTCGGCTCCGACTCCTACGAGCAGTACTTC. Amino acids: CSARVGSDSYEQYF.

The chain recombines TRBV11-1 with TRBJ2-4; 11 bases line up with TRBD2. The trim removed 5 bases at V and 1 base at J, leaving 13 bases unmatched. The CDR3 covers 19 residues. Per germline, CDR1 SGHAT and CDR2 FQDESV (reference sequence). Written as DNA, the CDR3 is TGTGCCAGCAGCCCCCGAGGAGAGGTAGCGGGAGGGGCCAAAAACATTCAGTACTTC. It codes for CASSPRGEVAGGAKNIQYF.

This clonotype was seen a few times. The J gene is TRBJ1-2, the V gene TRBV29-1; possible D gene TRBD1, 5 bases. Germline V gene data show CDR1 as SQVTM and CDR2 as ANQGSEA. This CDR3 is built from 11 residues. V was shortened by 7 bases and J by 2 bases, with 8 bases between the two germline ends. CDR3: CSAGGNYGYTF. The CDR3 region has the DNA TGCAGCGCCGGGGGGAACTATGGCTACACCTTC.

The gene calls are TRBV2 and TRBJ1-5, with D possibly matching TRBD1 (5 bases). Trimming left V 7 bases short and J 5 bases short, with 21 bases between. CDR1 is SNHLY, CDR2 FYNNEI, per germline. This CDR3 region has 16 residues. DNA of the CDR3: TGTGCCAGCACCGTTAGGGGCCCGGGGGGTCATCAGCCCCAGCATTTT. This codes for CASTVRGPGGHQPQHF.

This clonotype was seen many times. The V and J genes are TRBV7-2 and TRBJ2-2; 8 bases are a match to TRBD2. CDR1 is SGHTA, CDR2 FQGNSA, per germline. The ends lost 8 bases at V and 3 bases at J; junction bases unmatched: 5. The CDR3 runs to 14 residues. This CDR3 reads CASQREFDTGELFF. As DNA, the CDR3 is TGTGCCAGCCAGCGGGAGTTCGACACCGGGGAGCTGTTTTTT.

In this sample, this clonotype is medium-sized. The CDR3 DNA is TGCAGTGCTAGATCGAGGCAGGGAGAGACCCAGTACTTC. Translated: CSARSRQGETQYF. J is TRBJ2-5 and V is TRBV20-1; possible D gene TRBD1, 5 bases. The germline V gene has CDR1 DFQATT and CDR2 SNEGSKA (reference sequence). This CDR3 region has 13 residues. The germline V and J ends were trimmed by 2 bases and 4 bases, with 11 bases remaining between them.

The J gene is TRBJ1-6, the V gene TRBV6-1; D is possibly TRBD1 (5 bases). This CDR3 is built from 12 residues. The ends were cut back, 2 bases at V and 11 bases at J, with 7 bases in the middle. Germline CDR1 and CDR2: MNHNS and SASEGT. CDR3: CASSEQGPPLHF. CDR3 DNA: TGTGCCAGCAGTGAACAGGGCCCACCCCTCCACTTT.

As for this clonotype: A much larger clone differs by one base, so this may be a read error. This chain joins TRBV5-1 and TRBJ1-1, with 9 bases identical to TRBD1. The germline CDR1 and CDR2 sequences are SGHRS and YFSETQ. CDR3 size: 16 residues. Written as DNA, the CDR3 is TGCGACAGCAGCACCGGATCGACAGGGGGTATCACTGAAGCTTTCTTT. This gives the protein CDSSTGSTGGITEAFF.

This clonotype showed up many times. The genes are TRBV12-3 or TRBV12-4 and TRBJ2-6; 7 positions match TRBD1. The CDR3 runs to 18 residues. With 7 bases clipped from V and 0 bases from J, the junction kept 12 bases outside the gene matches. The CDR3 reads CASKPGQSLASGANVLTF. DNA of the CDR3: TGTGCCAGCAAACCGGGACAGAGCCTAGCCTCTGGGGCCAACGTCCTGACTTTC.

This clonotype showed up many times. The genes are TRBV30 and TRBJ2-7; 9 bases fit TRBD1. The germline gives CDR1 GTSNPN, CDR2 SVGIG (reference sequence). Trimming took 3 bases from V and 6 from J; bases not matched to a gene: 15. This CDR3 is built from 16 residues. The CDR3 nucleotides read TGTGCCTGGAGCCCCGGGACAGGGTTCTCGACGGTCGAGCAGTACTTC. Translated: CAWSPGTGFSTVEQYF.

This clonotype was counted ten times or more. This chain uses TRBV29-1 with TRBJ2-3; D is tentatively TRBD1 or TRBD2 (5 bases each). Germline V gives CDR1 SQVTM, CDR2 ANQGSEA. This CDR3 contains 12 residues. V shed 5 bases and J shed 4 bases, with 10 bases lying between them. CDR3 residues: CSVNGDPDTQYF. In DNA, the CDR3 is TGCAGCGTTAATGGGGACCCAGATACGCAGTATTTT.

The table lists this clonotype with a few counts. The genes are TRBV7-3 and TRBJ2-7, with D possibly TRBD1 on 5 matching bases. This CDR3 region has 18 residues. Trimming left V 3 bases short and J 4 bases short, with 25 bases between. The germline V gene encodes CDR1 SGHTA and CDR2 FQGTGA. This CDR3 is CASSFWSAGHGHPYEQYF. The CDR3 DNA reads as TGTGCCAGCAGCTTCTGGTCGGCAGGCCACGGACACCCATACGAGCAGTACTTC.

This clonotype appeared a single time. This sequence joins TRBV29-1 and TRBJ1-1; no clear D. Germline V gene sequence: CDR1 SQVTM, CDR2 ANQGSEA. This CDR3 spans 10 amino acids. V lost 0 bases to trimming and J lost 5 bases, with 1 base between them. In DNA, the CDR3 is TGCAGCGTTGAAGAGACTGAAGCTTTCTTT. Its protein product is CSVEETEAFF.

This chain connects TRBV6-2 or TRBV6-3 to TRBJ2-1, with D possibly TRBD2 on 5 matching bases. The V end was cut by 6 bases, the J end by 0 bases, with 12 bases between. The CDR3 totals 15 residues. The V gene's germline CDR1 is MNHEY and CDR2 SVGEGT. The chain's CDR3 is CASSGYRDSYNEQFF. The CDR3 DNA is TGTGCCAGCAGCGGATACCGGGACTCCTACAATGAGCAGTTCTTC.

The chain uses TRBV5-6 and TRBJ2-6, with 7 bases fitting TRBD1. CDR1 and CDR2 from the germline V gene are SGHDT and YYEEEE. V was clipped by 1 base and J by 2 bases; unmatched bases: 3. The CDR3 is made up of 16 amino acids. CDR3 in DNA: TGTGCCAGCAGCTTGAACAGGGGAGCTGGGGCCAACGTCCTGACTTTC. It translates to CASSLNRGAGANVLTF.

This clonotype was recorded only once. The chain uses TRBV27 and TRBJ2-7; 8 bases line up with TRBD2. Germline CDR1 reads MNHEY; CDR2 reads SMNVEV (reference sequence). The junction had 5 bases not matched to a gene; V was cut back by 11 bases and J by 5 bases. The CDR3 sequence is 11 residues long. The CDR3 here is CALGLGDEQYV. CDR3 nucleotide sequence: TGTGCCTTGGGACTAGGGGACGAGCAGTACGTC.

The chain couples TRBV5-4 to TRBJ2-2; D gene unclear. The CDR3 covers 14 residues. V lost 0 bases to trimming and J lost 3 bases, with 6 bases between them. Germline-derived CDR1 and CDR2 are SGHNT and YYREEE (reference sequence). CDR3 DNA sequence: TGTGCCAGCAGCTTGGCCGCGTACACCGGGGAGCTGTTTTTT. Translated: CASSLAAYTGELFF.

CDR3 residues: CASSLGGLAGVHEQFF. CDR3 in DNA: TGTGCCAGCAGCTTGGGAGGACTAGCGGGAGTCCATGAGCAGTTCTTC. The V gene is TRBV5-5, the J gene TRBJ2-1, with TRBD2 matching over 13 bases. The CDR3 is 16 amino acids. The germline CDR1 and CDR2 sequences are SGHKS and YYEKEE (reference sequence). The V segment lost 0 bases and the J segment 8 bases; nucleotides outside the gene matches: 5.

This clonotype was detected only a few times. The V gene is TRBV6-1, the J gene TRBJ1-5; unclear D gene. Trimming cost V 3 bases and J 0 bases, with 9 bases left between them. Per germline, CDR1 MNHNS and CDR2 SASEGT. The CDR3 sequence is 15 residues long. Here the CDR3 DNA reads TGTGCCAGCAGTGACGTACCCTATAGCAATCAGCCCCAGCATTTT. This sequence encodes CASSDVPYSNQPQHF.